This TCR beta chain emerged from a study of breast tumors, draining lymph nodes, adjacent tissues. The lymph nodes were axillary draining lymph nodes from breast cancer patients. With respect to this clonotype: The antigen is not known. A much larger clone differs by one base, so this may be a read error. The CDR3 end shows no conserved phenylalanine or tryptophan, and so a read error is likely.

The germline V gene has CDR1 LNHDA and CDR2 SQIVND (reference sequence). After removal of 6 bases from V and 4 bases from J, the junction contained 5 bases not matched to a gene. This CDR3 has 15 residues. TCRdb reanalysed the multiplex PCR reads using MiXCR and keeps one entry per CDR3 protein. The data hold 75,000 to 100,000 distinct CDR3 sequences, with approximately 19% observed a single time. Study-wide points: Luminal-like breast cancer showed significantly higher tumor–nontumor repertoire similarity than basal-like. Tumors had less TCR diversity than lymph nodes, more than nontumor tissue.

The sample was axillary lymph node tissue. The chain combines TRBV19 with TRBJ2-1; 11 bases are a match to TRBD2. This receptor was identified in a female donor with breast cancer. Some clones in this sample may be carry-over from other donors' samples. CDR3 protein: CASRAGLAAYNEQFL. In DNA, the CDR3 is TGTGCCAGTAGGGCGGGACTAGCGGCATACAATGAGCAGTTCCTC.